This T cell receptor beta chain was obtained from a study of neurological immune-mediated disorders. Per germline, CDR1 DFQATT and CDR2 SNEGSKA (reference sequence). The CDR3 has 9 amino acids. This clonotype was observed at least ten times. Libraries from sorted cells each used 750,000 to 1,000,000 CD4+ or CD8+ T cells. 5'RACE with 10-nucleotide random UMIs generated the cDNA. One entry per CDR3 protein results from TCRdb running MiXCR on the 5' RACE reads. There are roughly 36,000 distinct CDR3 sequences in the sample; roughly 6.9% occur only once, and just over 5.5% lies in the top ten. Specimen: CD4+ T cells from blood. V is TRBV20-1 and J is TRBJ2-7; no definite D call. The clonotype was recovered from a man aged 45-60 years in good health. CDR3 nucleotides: TGCAGAGTTGGCTACGAGCAGTACTTC. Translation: CRVGYEQYF.